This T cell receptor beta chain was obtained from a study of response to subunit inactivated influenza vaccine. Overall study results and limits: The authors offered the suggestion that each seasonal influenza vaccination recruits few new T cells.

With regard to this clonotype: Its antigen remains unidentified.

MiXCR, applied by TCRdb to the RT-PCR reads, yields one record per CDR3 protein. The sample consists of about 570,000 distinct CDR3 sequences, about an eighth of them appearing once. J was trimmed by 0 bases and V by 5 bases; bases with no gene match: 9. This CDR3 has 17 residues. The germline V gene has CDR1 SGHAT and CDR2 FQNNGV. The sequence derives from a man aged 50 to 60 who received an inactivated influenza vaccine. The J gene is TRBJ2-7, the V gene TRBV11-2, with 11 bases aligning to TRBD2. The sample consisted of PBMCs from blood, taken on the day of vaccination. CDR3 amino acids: CASSPTSGGPSSYEQYF. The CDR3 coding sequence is TGTGCCAGCAGCCCTACTAGCGGGGGACCAAGCTCCTACGAGCAGTACTTC.